This T cell receptor (beta chain) appears in the sequencing data of a study of T cell clones after liver transplantation. J was trimmed by 5 bases and V by 6 bases; bases with no gene match: 6. CDR1 is SQVTM, CDR2 ANQGSEA, per germline. The CDR3 runs 12 residues. The assay was immunoSEQ multiplex PCR, and TCRdb's table has in-frame clones only and misses some. The sample gives around 110,000 clones, 75% to 95% of which show up once; 0.83% is in the top ten. The sequencing used CD4+ T cells from blood, collected 12 months after liver transplant. This TCR was recovered from a human patient who received a liver transplant. Some of these T cells may belong to the graft donor. The chain uses TRBV29-1 and TRBJ1-2, with 7 positions matching TRBD1. The CDR3 loop reads CSVDRSGYGYTF. CDR3 bases: TGCAGCGTGGACAGGTCAGGGTATGGCTACACCTTC.